Presented here are 20 T cell receptor beta chains from one specimen sequenced in a study of shared clonotypes between healthy human individuals. Assay used: immunoSEQ multiplex PCR; TCRdb lists only in-frame clones, some missing. The sample yields roughly 700,000 clones, roughly 88% seen once. Sequencing input: memory CD8+ T cells from PBMCs. Subset reported: CD45RO+ cells pooled with CCR7-negative TemRA cells. These receptor sequences come from a man younger than 30 in good health. Some clones in this sample may be carry-over from other donors' samples.

The CDR3 DNA reads as TGTGCCAGTAGTATGGGAACGGGACCGCGCTACGAGCAGTACTTC. Translation: CASSMGTGPRYEQYF. V gene TRBV19 combines with J gene TRBJ2-7; D is tentatively TRBD1 or TRBD2 (5 bases each). Germline V lookup: CDR1 LNHDA, CDR2 SQIVND (reference sequence). V gave up 3 bases and J gave up 3 bases, with 15 bases separating them. The CDR3 contains 15 residues.

The J gene is TRBJ1-3, the V gene TRBV15, with unresolved D. CDR3 length: 15 amino acids. V was shortened by 5 bases and J by 0 bases, with 11 bases between the two germline ends. Germline values: CDR1 LNHNV, CDR2 YYDKDF (reference sequence). CDR3 region: CATSDGLNSGNTIYF. The CDR3 coding sequence is TGTGCCACCAGCGACGGCTTGAACTCTGGAAACACCATATATTTT.

The chain combines TRBV30 with TRBJ2-2, with D possibly TRBD1 on 6 matching bases. V lost 5 bases, J lost 4 bases, and 11 bases lay in between. CDR3 length: 13 residues. From germline, CDR1 is GTSNPN and CDR2 SVGIG (reference sequence). The DNA for the CDR3 is TGTGCCTGGGTTGACAGGCTCACCGGGGAGCTGTTTTTT. Translating gives CAWVDRLTGELFF.

This chain joins TRBV5-1 and TRBJ1-2; perhaps TRBD1 as D (6 bases). In germline, CDR1 is SGHRS, CDR2 YFSETQ. V dropped 1 base and J dropped 3 bases, with 13 bases sitting between them. This CDR3 comprises 15 residues. The CDR3 DNA is TGCGCCAGCAGCTTGTCCAGGGGTGGTGACTATGGCTACACCTTC. It translates to CASSLSRGGDYGYTF.

CDR3 coding DNA: TGTGCCAGCAGCCCGGTCGGTGGGAGAGACGAGCAGTACTTC. Its translation is CASSPVGGRDEQYF. The chain joins TRBV9 to TRBJ2-7, with a tentative D call TRBD2 (5 bases). There are 14 residues in the CDR3. The V end was cut by 4 bases, the J end by 5 bases, with 16 bases between. Germline CDR1 and CDR2: SGDLS and YYNGEE.

This sequence joins TRBV6-6 and TRBJ2-7; D is possibly TRBD1 (5 bases). V lost 6 bases, J lost 0 bases, and 18 bases lay in between. This CDR3 has 16 residues. Germline V lookup: CDR1 MNHNY, CDR2 SVGAGI (reference sequence). In nucleotides, the CDR3 is TGTGCCAGCAGCCATAGGGCCGAGGACAACTCCTACGAGCAGTACTTC. The encoded protein is CASSHRAEDNSYEQYF.

The chain uses TRBV9 and TRBJ2-5; 9 positions match TRBD1. V shed 2 bases and J 5 bases; nucleotides not matched to a gene: 4. This CDR3 has 14 residues. Germline V gene data show CDR1 as SGDLS and CDR2 as YYNGEE. The CDR3 DNA is TGTGCCAGCAGCGTCGGACAGGGGAGGGAGACCCAGTACTTC. Its translation: CASSVGQGRETQYF.

This clone showed up just once. A far larger clone is only one base removed, so a read error is likely. The chain uses TRBV6-5 and TRBJ1-1, with a weak D call TRBD1 (5 bases). Per germline, CDR1 MNHEY and CDR2 SVGAGI. V dropped 5 bases and J dropped 0 bases, with 13 bases sitting between them. CDR3 length: 15 amino acids. The CDR3 region is CASSHYGALNTEAFF. For the CDR3, the DNA is TGTGCCAGCAGTCACTATGGGGCGCTGAACACTGAAGCTTTCTTT.

The CDR3 sequence is CASSPLGLAESSYNEQFF. Here the CDR3 DNA reads TGTGCCAGCAGCCCATTGGGACTAGCGGAAAGCTCCTACAATGAGCAGTTCTTC. The chain employs TRBV7-2 and TRBJ2-1; 11 bases map to TRBD2. After removal of 5 bases from V and 0 bases from J, the junction contained 9 bases not matched to a gene. This CDR3 is 18 amino acids long. Germline values: CDR1 SGHTA, CDR2 FQGNSA.

The chain employs TRBV19 and TRBJ1-1; no firm D call. Germline V gene lookup returns CDR1 LNHDA and CDR2 SQIVND (reference sequence). This CDR3 has 13 amino acids. Trimming removed 3 bases from V and 4 bases from J, with 9 bases in between. The CDR3 nucleotides read TGTGCCAGTAGTATTTTAGGGATCACTGAAGCTTTCTTT. It specifies CASSILGITEAFF.

The chain is built from TRBV4-2 and TRBJ1-5; TRBD1 matches at 9 bases. Germline loops: CDR1 LGHNA, CDR2 YNFKEQ. The V segment lost 6 bases and the J segment 6 bases; nucleotides outside the gene matches: 6. The CDR3 has 14 amino acids. The CDR3, as DNA: TGTGCCAGCAGAAATGAACAGGGGGCTCAGCCCCAGCATTTT. As protein: CASRNEQGAQPQHF.

The CDR3 loop reads CASSQGSVNTGELFF. CDR3 coding DNA: TGCGCCAGCAGCCAAGGATCAGTGAACACCGGGGAGCTGTTTTTT. This chain joins TRBV4-1 and TRBJ2-2; no clear D. CDR3 length equals 15 residues. Germline values: CDR1 MGHRA, CDR2 YSYEKL. V gave up 1 base and J gave up 1 base, with 7 bases separating them.

The genes are TRBV28 and TRBJ1-1, with D possibly being TRBD1 (5 bases). CDR1 and CDR2 (germline): MDHEN, SYDVKM. CDR3 size: 12 residues. Deletions cut 8 bases from V and 6 bases from J, with 13 bases between. The CDR3 DNA reads TGTGCCAGCCGGGGACTAGACGCTGAAGCTTTCTTT. It is translated as CASRGLDAEAFF.

CDR3: CASSLRALEAFF. In DNA, the CDR3 is TGTGCCAGCAGTTTAAGGGCCCTTGAAGCTTTCTTT. This sequence joins TRBV28 and TRBJ1-1, with D unclear. Per the germline V gene, CDR1 is MDHEN and CDR2 is SYDVKM. The CDR3 loop spans 12 amino acids. Between the trimmed V and J ends, which lost 2 bases and 7 bases, there was a span of 8 bases.

The chain couples TRBV1 to TRBJ2-7; the table's D call, TRBD2, was not checked against the DNA. TRBV1 corresponds to a pseudogene. This CDR3 has 17 amino acids. CDR3 bases: TGCACCAGCAGCGCCTATCGTTCTAGCGGCCTCTCCTACGAGCAGTACTTC. Its protein product is CTSSAYRSSGLSYEQYF.

The V gene is TRBV29-1, the J gene TRBJ2-7; 8 positions agree with TRBD1. J gave up 3 bases and V 6 bases, and 7 bases lay outside the gene matches. CDR1 and CDR2 from the germline V gene are SQVTM and ANQGSEA. The CDR3 loop spans 13 amino acids. The CDR3 here is CSVGEGQGYEQYF. The CDR3 DNA is TGCAGCGTCGGGGAAGGACAGGGCTACGAGCAGTACTTC.

In this sample, this clone turned up once. This rearrangement joins TRBV29-1 to TRBJ2-7, with D perhaps TRBD1 (5 bases). Germline V gene lookup returns CDR1 SQVTM and CDR2 ANQGSEA. V was shortened by 7 bases and J by 2 bases, with 6 bases between the two germline ends. This CDR3 is built from 10 residues. Here the CDR3 reads CSEGAYEQYF. As DNA, the CDR3 is TGCAGCGAAGGGGCCTACGAGCAGTACTTC.

V gene TRBV27 combines with J gene TRBJ2-2; 14 bases are shared with TRBD2. With V trimmed by 5 bases and J by 6 bases, 8 bases remained unmatched. CDR3 length equals 17 residues. CDR1 MNHEY and CDR2 SMNVEV come from the germline V gene (reference sequence). As DNA, the CDR3 is TGTGCCAGCAGTAATGGACTAGCGGGAGGTGATGCCGGGGAGCTGTTTTTT. Protein sequence: CASSNGLAGGDAGELFF.

J is TRBJ1-1 and V is TRBV19; D perhaps matches TRBD1 (5 bases). The CDR3 runs 13 residues. Per the germline V gene, CDR1 is LNHDA and CDR2 is SQIVND (reference sequence). V lost 7 bases and J 0 bases, leaving 9 bases between the germline ends. In DNA, the CDR3 is TGTGCCAGTAATAGGGGCCTGAACACTGAAGCTTTCTTT. It yields the protein CASNRGLNTEAFF. Drawing the rest from reference TRBV19 and TRBJ1-1, the complete variable domain is DGGITQSPKYLFRKEGQNVTLSCEQNLNHDAMYWYRQDPGQGLRLIYYSQIVNDFQKGDIAEGYSVSREKKESFPLTVTSAQKNPTAFYLCASNRGLNTEAFFGQGTRLTVV.

The V and J genes are TRBV27 and TRBJ1-1, with 8 nucleotides matching TRBD1. The germline V gene has CDR1 MNHEY and CDR2 SMNVEV (reference sequence). V dropped 6 bases and J dropped 7; count of bases not matched to a gene: 10. The CDR3 totals 14 residues. The CDR3 DNA is TGTGCCAGCAGCGACAGGGGCAGAGTAGATGAAGCTTTCTTT. This codes for CASSDRGRVDEAFF.